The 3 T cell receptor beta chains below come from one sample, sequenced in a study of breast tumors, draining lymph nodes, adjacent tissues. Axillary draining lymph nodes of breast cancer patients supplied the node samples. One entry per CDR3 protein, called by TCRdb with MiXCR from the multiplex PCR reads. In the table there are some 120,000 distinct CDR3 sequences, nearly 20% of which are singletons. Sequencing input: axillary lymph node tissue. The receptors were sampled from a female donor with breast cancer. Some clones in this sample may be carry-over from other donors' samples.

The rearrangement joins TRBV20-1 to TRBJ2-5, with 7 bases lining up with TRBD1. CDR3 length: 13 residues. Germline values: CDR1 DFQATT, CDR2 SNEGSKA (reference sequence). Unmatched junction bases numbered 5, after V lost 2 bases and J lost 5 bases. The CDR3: CSARITGAETQYF. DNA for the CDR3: TGCAGTGCTAGAATAACAGGGGCGGAGACCCAGTACTTC.

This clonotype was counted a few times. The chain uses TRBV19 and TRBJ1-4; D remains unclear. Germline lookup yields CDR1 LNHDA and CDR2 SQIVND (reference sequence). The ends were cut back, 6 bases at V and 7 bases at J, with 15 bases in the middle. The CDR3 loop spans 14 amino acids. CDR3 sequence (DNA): TGTGCCAGTAGGCAAGGACCAGGAACTGAAAAACTGTTTTTT. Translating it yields CASRQGPGTEKLFF.

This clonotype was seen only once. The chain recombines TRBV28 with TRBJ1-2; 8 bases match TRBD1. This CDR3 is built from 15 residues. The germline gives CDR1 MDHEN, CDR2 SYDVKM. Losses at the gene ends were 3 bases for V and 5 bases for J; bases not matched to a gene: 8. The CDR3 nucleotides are TGTGCCAGCAGTTTTGCACAGGGGGTTGTTTATGGCTACACCTTC. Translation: CASSFAQGVVYGYTF.